This TCR beta chain was profiled in a study of blood T cell repertoires in COVID-19. Whole-study context: The analysed material was cDNA or gDNA that came from T cells, B-cell-depleted T cells, or PBMCs.

The assay was immunoSEQ multiplex PCR, and TCRdb's table has in-frame clones only and misses some. The sample contains a few hundred thousand clones, around 84% of which appear only once. The CDR3 contains 15 residues. Germline V lookup: CDR1 MNHEY, CDR2 SMNVEV (reference sequence). Trimming shortened V by 3 bases and J by 1 base, and 13 bases separated the two germline ends. Specimen: peripheral blood. This TCR was sampled from a human donor with acute or convalescent COVID-19. The donor label of this sample is uncertain. The gene calls are TRBV27 and TRBJ2-7; D is undetermined. In DNA form, the CDR3 reads TGTGCCAGCAGTTTGGCAGGCAAGTATTCCTACGAGCAGTACTTC. It yields the protein CASSLAGKYSYEQYF.